This entry lists 24 T cell receptor beta chains sequenced from one sample in a study of blood T cell repertoires in COVID-19. The assay was immunoSEQ multiplex PCR, and TCRdb's table has in-frame clones only and misses some. The profile shows under 350,000 clones, 86% of them singletons. The source material was PBMCs or T cells enriched from blood (not recorded which). All receptors derive from a woman between 40 and 50 years old with acute COVID-19.

This clone occurred once. The CDR3 coding sequence is TGTGCCAGCAGCGTGCGGGGCGCCCCATCAGATACGCAGTATTTT. It translates to CASSVRGAPSDTQYF. This chain connects TRBV9 to TRBJ2-3; possibly TRBD2 for D (6 bases). Trimming took off 2 bases at V and 4 bases at J, with 14 bases between the two ends. Germline V lookup: CDR1 SGDLS, CDR2 YYNGEE. This CDR3 has 15 residues.

The chain joins TRBV28 to TRBJ2-1; 10 nucleotides align to TRBD2. Germline lookup yields CDR1 MDHEN and CDR2 SYDVKM. Unmatched junction bases numbered 10, after V lost 6 bases and J lost 8 bases. There are 15 residues in the CDR3. The CDR3 DNA sequence: TGTGCCAGCAGAGCGAGCGGGAGGGAAATCTATGAGCAGTTCTTC. This gives the protein CASRASGREIYEQFF.

The gene calls are TRBV4-2 and TRBJ2-2; D might be TRBD2 (7 bases). Per the germline V gene, CDR1 is LGHNA and CDR2 is YNFKEQ. The CDR3 has 15 amino acids. V was shortened by 5 bases and J by 3 bases, with 13 bases between the two germline ends. Here the CDR3 DNA reads TGTGCCAGCAGCTTAGGGGGGGTGGACACCGGGGAGCTGTTTTTT. It specifies CASSLGGVDTGELFF.

The chain carries TRBV4-3 and TRBJ2-2; possible D gene TRBD1, 7 bases. This CDR3 is built from 17 residues. Germline CDR1 is LGHNA and CDR2 is YSLEER. Trimming removed 0 bases at V and 5 bases at J, with 16 bases between. The CDR3 bases are TGCGCCAGCAGCCAAGATTCTAGGACAGGAGGGACCGGGGAGCTGTTTTTT. It encodes CASSQDSRTGGTGELFF.

This clone has more than one count but fewer than ten. The chain carries TRBV19 and TRBJ2-1; maybe TRBD1 (6 bases). The CDR3 loop spans 15 amino acids. The V end lost 7 bases, the J end lost 0 bases, and 13 bases lay between the germline ends. The germline V gene has CDR1 LNHDA and CDR2 SQIVND (reference sequence). In DNA, the CDR3 is TGTGCCAGTACTCAGGGGCAGAGCTCCTACAATGAGCAGTTCTTC. Translation gives CASTQGQSSYNEQFF.

The V and J genes are TRBV7-9 and TRBJ2-2, with D unclear. Trimming removed 3 bases from V and 6 bases from J, with 11 bases in between. Germline assignment: CDR1 SEHNR and CDR2 FQNEAQ (reference sequence). The CDR3 spans 14 residues. DNA for the CDR3: TGTGCCAGCAGCTTGTCTCCCCTCCCCGGGGAGCTGTTTTTT. Protein sequence: CASSLSPLPGELFF.

The chain links TRBV6-6 to TRBJ1-2; D possibly corresponds to TRBD1 (6 bases). Trimming pared 2 bases from V and 6 bases from J, leaving 13 bases between. Germline CDR1 is MNHNY and CDR2 is SVGAGI (reference sequence). CDR3 size: 14 residues. This CDR3 is CASSYTTGTNGYTF. The CDR3 region has the DNA TGTGCCAGCAGTTACACAACCGGGACAAATGGCTACACCTTC.

The rearrangement links TRBV28 to TRBJ2-7, with 7 bases fitting TRBD1. The V gene's germline CDR1 is MDHEN and CDR2 SYDVKM. V lost 7 bases and J lost 1; bases outside the gene matches: 13. The CDR3 is 16 residues long. The CDR3 protein is CASTPRQGYLSYEQYF. The CDR3 bases are TGTGCCAGCACCCCGCGACAGGGTTACTTGTCCTACGAGCAGTACTTC.

This clone was observed a single time. The chain couples TRBV6-4 to TRBJ2-7; D unresolved. CDR1 and CDR2 from the germline V gene are MRHNA and SNTAGT. Trimming removed 0 bases from V and 1 base from J, with 25 bases in between. CDR3 length equals 20 residues. The CDR3 protein is CASSDSILGTVRSPSYEQYF. DNA for the CDR3: TGTGCCAGCAGTGACTCGATCTTGGGTACCGTCAGGTCCCCGTCCTACGAGCAGTACTTC.

The CDR3: CASSQGGSGKETQYF. In DNA form, the CDR3 reads TGCGCCAGCAGCCAAGGAGGCTCGGGTAAAGAGACCCAGTACTTC. The chain is built from TRBV4-1 and TRBJ2-5; D unresolved. In germline, CDR1 is MGHRA, CDR2 YSYEKL. This CDR3 has 15 residues. The V gene lost 1 base and the J gene lost 3 bases, with 12 bases spanning the gap.

The rearrangement links TRBV3-1 (or the pseudogene TRBV3-2) to TRBJ2-4; TRBD1 is a possible D gene (7 bases). V lost 6 bases and J 6 bases, leaving 18 bases between the germline ends. Germline V gene lookup returns CDR1 LGHDT and CDR2 YNNKEL (reference sequence). The CDR3 runs to 15 residues. CDR3 sequence reads: CASSPGGGGGNIQYF. In DNA form, the CDR3 reads TGTGCCAGCAGTCCAGGAGGGGGCGGTGGAAACATTCAGTACTTC.

The J gene is TRBJ1-2, the V gene TRBV5-4; D call uncertain. The V gene lost 0 bases and the J gene lost 6 bases, with 12 bases spanning the gap. The length of the CDR3 is 14 residues. In germline, CDR1 is SGHNT, CDR2 YYREEE (reference sequence). CDR3 region: CASSLVAIEDGYTF. DNA of the CDR3: TGTGCCAGCAGCTTGGTGGCCATTGAGGATGGCTACACCTTC.

The J gene is TRBJ1-6, the V gene TRBV6-1; D not resolved. From germline, CDR1 is MNHNS and CDR2 SASEGT. The V end lost 0 bases, the J end lost 4 bases, and 7 bases lay between the germline ends. The CDR3 has 15 amino acids. Here the CDR3 DNA reads TGTGCCAGCAGTGAAGCCCAGTCTTATAATTCACCCCTCCACTTT. Protein: CASSEAQSYNSPLHF.

The V gene is TRBV12-5, the J gene TRBJ1-5; tentative D call: TRBD1 (6 bases). The CDR3 length is 18 residues. With 5 bases removed from V and 4 bases from J, the gap between germline ends came to 24 bases. Germline CDR1 is LGHNT and CDR2 is FRNRAP. CDR3 in amino acids: CASGTGGRGQGGNQPQHF. CDR3 nucleotides: TGTGCTAGTGGTACTGGGGGCCGAGGTCAGGGCGGGAATCAGCCCCAGCATTTT.

V is TRBV5-1 and J is TRBJ1-1; 12 nucleotides align to TRBD1. CDR1 and CDR2 (germline): SGHRS, YFSETQ. The CDR3 contains 14 residues. V lost 4 bases to trimming and J lost 5 bases; unmatched junction nucleotides: 3. The CDR3 nucleotides are TGCGCCAGCAGCCCGGGACAGGGGGCTACTGAAGCTTTCTTT. Amino acids: CASSPGQGATEAFF. Supplemented by reference TRBV5-1 and TRBJ1-1, the full variable domain reads KAGVTQTPRYLIKTRGQQVTLSCSPISGHRSVSWYQQTPGQGLQFLFEYFSETQRNKGNFPGRFSGRQFSNSRSEMNVSTLELGDSALYLCASSPGQGATEAFFGQGTRLTVV.

V and J are TRBV3-1 (or the pseudogene TRBV3-2) and TRBJ1-1; D ambiguous. Between the trimmed V and J ends, which lost 1 base and 10 bases, there was a span of 13 bases. The CDR3 totals 13 residues. The germline V gene has CDR1 LGHDT and CDR2 YNNKEL (reference sequence). CDR3 protein: CASSQVSGRGAFF. CDR3 nucleotides: TGTGCCAGCAGCCAAGTATCGGGTCGCGGAGCTTTCTTT.

Details on this clone: Other DNA sequences in the sample encode the same CDR3. This chain connects TRBV5-1 to TRBJ1-2; 9 nucleotides match TRBD1. V dropped 3 bases and J dropped 3; count of bases not matched to a gene: 3. This CDR3 comprises 14 residues. From germline, CDR1 is SGHRS and CDR2 YFSETQ. DNA of the CDR3: TGCGCCAGCAGCTCAGGACAGGGGTACTATGGCTACACCTTC. Residues: CASSSGQGYYGYTF.

The J gene is TRBJ2-7, the V gene TRBV9; 8 bases are a match to TRBD1. The CDR3 totals 12 residues. J lost 6 bases, V lost 3 bases, and 2 bases had no gene match. CDR1 is SGDLS and CDR2 is YYNGEE in the germline V gene. The CDR3, as DNA: TGTGCCAGCAGCGGACAGGGGACCGAGCAGTACTTC. It is translated as CASSGQGTEQYF.

The V call is TRBV7-9, the J call TRBJ1-2, with a weak D call TRBD1 (5 bases). Per germline, CDR1 SEHNR and CDR2 FQNEAQ (reference sequence). V was pared by 0 bases and J by 3 bases, with 11 bases between. CDR3 length: 15 amino acids. The CDR3 bases are TGTGCCAGCAGCTTAGCGCCTGGGGGGTACTATGGCTACACCTTC. Translation: CASSLAPGGYYGYTF.

This clone occurred a few times. This rearrangement joins TRBV4-2 to TRBJ1-5, with D possibly TRBD1 on 6 matching bases. Trimming left V 0 bases short and J 0 bases short, with 12 bases between. CDR1 LGHNA and CDR2 YNFKEQ come from the germline V gene. The CDR3 runs 17 residues. The DNA for the CDR3 is TGTGCCAGCAGCCAAGAGGGGTGGACAGATAGCAATCAGCCCCAGCATTTT. Protein product: CASSQEGWTDSNQPQHF.

The rearrangement uses TRBV27 and TRBJ1-1; TRBD1 might be the D (5 bases). The V end lost 8 bases, the J end lost 1 base, and 11 bases lay between the germline ends. Per the germline V gene, CDR1 is MNHEY and CDR2 is SMNVEV (reference sequence). The length of the CDR3 is 13 residues. This chain's CDR3 is CASAPQENTEAFF. Written as DNA, the CDR3 is TGTGCCAGCGCTCCACAGGAGAACACTGAAGCTTTCTTT.

This chain joins TRBV11-2 and TRBJ2-3; D remains ambiguous. Trimming removed 1 base at V and 4 bases at J, with 6 bases between. CDR1 is SGHAT and CDR2 is FQNNGV in the germline V gene. CDR3 length: 13 residues. Written as DNA, the CDR3 is TGTGCCAGCAGCTTAGGTCTGTCAGATACGCAGTATTTT. Its protein is CASSLGLSDTQYF.

This chain joins TRBV7-2 and TRBJ2-3; D is perhaps TRBD2 (5 bases). CDR3 size: 14 residues. The germline V gene has CDR1 SGHTA and CDR2 FQGNSA. Trimming took off 5 bases at V and 4 bases at J, with 13 bases between the two ends. The CDR3 nucleotides are TGTGCCAGCAGCATTCTAGCTTATCCAGATACGCAGTATTTT. Protein product: CASSILAYPDTQYF.

This chain joins TRBV27 and TRBJ2-7, with 7 bases lining up with TRBD2. The CDR3 is 13 amino acids. After removal of 7 bases from V and 0 bases from J, the junction contained 3 bases not matched to a gene. Looked up from germline, CDR1 is MNHEY and CDR2 is SMNVEV (reference sequence). The CDR3 DNA reads as TGTGCCAGCATGACTAGCCCCTCCTACGAGCAGTACTTC. Amino acids: CASMTSPSYEQYF.